The rows below give T cell receptor beta chains drawn from one sample of a study of post-analysis software for immune sequencing data. One entry per CDR3 protein results from TCRdb running MiXCR on the PCR reads. This table holds approximately 730,000 distinct CDR3 sequences, about 43% found once. Sequencing was performed on blood. The source of these receptors is a girl between 5 and 17 years old with multiple sclerosis. Both conserved end residues are part of each CDR3. Each record gives: J gene, D gene, clone size, V gene, CDR3 protein, CDR3 DNA. A D gene is named only where the DNA matches it firmly. Clone size appears in some rows only: once, few, many, or a class for an expanded clone.

J: TRBJ2-5
D: TRBD1
size: .
V: TRBV7-2
CDR3: CASSLGMAGGQETQYF
DNA: TGTGCCAGCAGCTTAGGGATGGCAGGGGGTCAAGAGACCCAGTACTTC

J: TRBJ2-2
D: .
size: .
V: TRBV6-6
CDR3: CASRAEYTGELFF
DNA: TGTGCCAGCAGGGCAGAGTACACCGGGGAGCTGTTTTTT

J: TRBJ2-1
D: .
size: .
V: TRBV7-2
CDR3: CASSQGSGLYNEQFF
DNA: TGTGCCAGCAGCCAGGGCAGCGGGTTGTACAATGAGCAGTTCTTC

J: TRBJ1-1
D: .
size: .
V: TRBV7-2
CDR3: CASSFPNRGVEAFF
DNA: TGTGCCAGCAGTTTTCCTAACCGGGGGGTAGAAGCTTTCTTT

J: TRBJ2-3
D: .
size: few
V: TRBV20-1
CDR3: CSARALADTQYF
DNA: TGCAGTGCTAGAGCCCTAGCAGATACGCAGTATTTT

J: TRBJ2-1
D: TRBD1
size: few
V: TRBV13
CDR3: CASSPAGTASYNEQFF
DNA: TGTGCCAGCAGCCCCGCCGGGACAGCCTCCTACAATGAGCAGTTCTTC

J: TRBJ1-2
D: .
size: .
V: TRBV7-9
CDR3: CASRSTGSFYYGYTF
DNA: TGTGCCAGCAGGTCAACAGGGAGTTTTTACTATGGCTACACCTTC

J: TRBJ1-2
D: .
size: .
V: TRBV25-1
CDR3: CASSDLFGSGDGYTF
DNA: TGTGCCAGCAGTGACCTTTTCGGGTCCGGAGATGGCTACACCTTC

J: TRBJ2-1
D: TRBD2
size: once
V: TRBV29-1
CDR3: CSVDSSSGIASGNEQFF
DNA: TGCAGCGTTGATTCCTCTAGCGGGATAGCCTCCGGCAATGAGCAGTTCTTC

J: TRBJ2-7
D: .
size: .
V: TRBV20-1
CDR3: CSARDSRASITYEQYF
DNA: TGCAGTGCTAGAGATTCCCGGGCTAGTATTACCTACGAGCAGTACTTC

J: TRBJ1-2
D: TRBD1
size: .
V: TRBV10-3
CDR3: CAISSDRAGYGYTF
DNA: TGTGCCATCAGTTCAGACAGGGCCGGCTATGGCTACACCTTC

J: TRBJ2-7
D: .
size: .
V: TRBV4-2
CDR3: CASSQVAGTPYEQYF
DNA: TGTGCCAGCAGCCAAGTGGCCGGGACACCTTACGAGCAGTACTTC

J: TRBJ2-1
D: TRBD2
size: .
V: TRBV30
CDR3: CAWTPERGTSGYNEQFF
DNA: TGTGCCTGGACCCCCGAAAGGGGGACTAGCGGCTACAATGAGCAGTTCTTC

J: TRBJ2-1
D: TRBD1
size: .
V: TRBV24-1
CDR3: CATSAGGQSNNEQFF
DNA: TGTGCCACCAGTGCTGGGGGACAGAGCAACAATGAGCAGTTCTTC

J: TRBJ2-3
D: .
size: few
V: TRBV12-3/TRBV12-4
CDR3: CASALPDTQYF
DNA: TGTGCCAGCGCCCTGCCAGATACGCAGTATTTT

J: TRBJ1-2
D: TRBD1
size: .
V: TRBV5-7
CDR3: CASRVDRGLWVYGYTF
DNA: TGTGCCAGCAGAGTGGACAGGGGCCTGTGGGTCTATGGCTACACCTTC

J: TRBJ1-1
D: .
size: once
V: TRBV6-5
CDR3: CASSYPGANTEAFF
DNA: TGTGCCAGCAGTTACCCGGGGGCAAACACTGAAGCTTTCTTT

J: TRBJ2-5
D: .
size: .
V: TRBV4-2
CDR3: CASSQDPGDQETQYF
DNA: TGTGCCAGCAGCCAAGATCCAGGGGATCAAGAGACCCAGTACTTC

J: TRBJ2-1
D: .
size: few
V: TRBV29-1
CDR3: CSVGRGNEQFF
DNA: TGCAGCGTTGGTCGCGGGAATGAGCAGTTCTTC

J: TRBJ2-5
D: TRBD2
size: few
V: TRBV2
CDR3: CASSERLADQETQYF
DNA: TGTGCCAGCAGTGAAAGACTAGCGGACCAAGAGACCCAGTACTTC

J: TRBJ1-2
D: TRBD1
size: few
V: TRBV12-3/TRBV12-4
CDR3: CASSSPTGAGGYTF
DNA: TGTGCCAGCAGTTCCCCGACAGGGGCCGGTGGCTACACCTTC

J: TRBJ2-7
D: .
size: many
V: TRBV29-1
CDR3: CSVVDSYEQYF
DNA: TGCAGCGTTGTGGACAGCTACGAGCAGTACTTC

J: TRBJ2-5
D: TRBD2
size: .
V: TRBV20-1
CDR3: CSAKVGGWEETQYF
DNA: TGCAGTGCTAAAGTGGGAGGGTGGGAAGAGACCCAGTACTTC

J: TRBJ1-2
D: .
size: .
V: TRBV6-1
CDR3: CASSDPGRGNGYTF
DNA: TGTGCCAGCAGTGACCCGGGAAGGGGAAATGGCTACACCTTC

J: TRBJ2-7
D: TRBD2
size: .
V: TRBV13
CDR3: CASSLAERGREEQYF
DNA: TGTGCCAGCAGCTTAGCCGAGCGGGGGCGCGAGGAGCAGTACTTC

J: TRBJ1-1
D: .
size: .
V: TRBV5-1
CDR3: CASSTRQQNTEAFF
DNA: TGCGCCAGCAGCACCCGACAGCAGAACACTGAAGCTTTCTTT

J: TRBJ2-1
D: .
size: once
V: TRBV6-6
CDR3: CASTFTYNEQFF
DNA: TGTGCCAGCACATTTACCTACAATGAGCAGTTCTTC

J: TRBJ1-2
D: TRBD1
size: .
V: TRBV3-1
CDR3: CASSQGDRGGGYTF
DNA: TGTGCCAGCAGCCAAGGGGACAGGGGAGGAGGCTACACCTTC

J: TRBJ1-2
D: .
size: once
V: TRBV6-2/TRBV6-3
CDR3: CAREEVLYGYTF
DNA: TGTGCCAGAGAAGAAGTCCTCTATGGCTACACCTTC

J: TRBJ2-1
D: TRBD2
size: .
V: TRBV29-1
CDR3: CSAEGTSGSGEQFF
DNA: TGCAGCGCCGAAGGCACTAGCGGGAGTGGTGAGCAGTTCTTC

J: TRBJ2-7
D: TRBD1
size: .
V: TRBV7-9
CDR3: CASSFGTGYHEQYF
DNA: TGTGCCAGCAGCTTCGGGACAGGGTACCACGAGCAGTACTTC

J: TRBJ1-3
D: .
size: .
V: TRBV12-3/TRBV12-4
CDR3: CAIQGNREGSGNTIYF
DNA: TGTGCCATTCAGGGCAACAGGGAGGGGTCTGGAAACACCATATATTTT

J: TRBJ2-3
D: .
size: .
V: TRBV12-3/TRBV12-4
CDR3: CASSQNRDTQYF
DNA: TGTGCCAGCAGTCAGAATCGAGATACGCAGTATTTT

J: TRBJ2-7
D: TRBD2
size: few
V: TRBV3-1
CDR3: CASSPGLVVYEQYF
DNA: TGTGCCAGCAGCCCGGGACTAGTGGTCTACGAGCAGTACTTC

J: TRBJ2-3
D: TRBD2
size: .
V: TRBV24-1
CDR3: CATSDVQLAGATDTQYF
DNA: TGTGCCACCAGTGATGTGCAACTAGCGGGAGCCACAGATACGCAGTATTTT

J: TRBJ2-7
D: TRBD2
size: few
V: TRBV9
CDR3: CASSVGLAGGEQYF
DNA: TGTGCCAGCAGCGTTGGACTAGCGGGAGGGGAGCAGTACTTC

J: TRBJ2-3
D: .
size: few
V: TRBV27
CDR3: CASSSHILAPVADTQYF
DNA: TGTGCCAGCAGTTCGCACATTCTAGCGCCCGTGGCAGATACGCAGTATTTT

J: TRBJ2-1
D: .
size: .
V: TRBV5-6
CDR3: CASSLWGVRNEQFF
DNA: TGTGCCAGCAGCTTGTGGGGGGTCAGGAATGAGCAGTTCTTC

J: TRBJ2-5
D: .
size: .
V: TRBV10-3
CDR3: CAIRGSAETQYF
DNA: TGTGCCATCAGGGGGAGTGCAGAGACCCAGTACTTC

J: TRBJ2-7
D: .
size: .
V: TRBV20-1
CDR3: CSARKGQGLGYEQYF
DNA: TGCAGTGCTCGAAAGGGACAGGGACTAGGGTACGAGCAGTACTTC

J: TRBJ2-7
D: TRBD1
size: .
V: TRBV6-5
CDR3: CASSRGQGEQYF
DNA: TGTGCCAGCAGCAGGGGACAGGGAGAGCAGTACTTC

J: TRBJ1-2
D: .
size: .
V: TRBV12-3/TRBV12-4
CDR3: CASSLESGRDGYTF
DNA: TGTGCCAGCAGTTTGGAGTCAGGGCGGGATGGCTACACCTTC

J: TRBJ2-5
D: TRBD2
size: .
V: TRBV20-1
CDR3: CSPSGAAYQETQYF
DNA: TGCAGCCCAAGCGGGGCAGCGTACCAAGAGACCCAGTACTTC

J: TRBJ2-3
D: .
size: .
V: TRBV3-1
CDR3: CASSQAQPGLFTDTQYF
DNA: TGTGCCAGCAGCCAAGCGCAGCCGGGACTTTTCACAGATACGCAGTATTTT

J: TRBJ2-1
D: TRBD1
size: .
V: TRBV18
CDR3: CASSPPIGQGTYNEQFF
DNA: TGTGCCAGCTCACCACCCATTGGACAGGGAACCTACAATGAGCAGTTCTTC

J: TRBJ2-1
D: .
size: .
V: TRBV6-6
CDR3: CASSLRRDIQSHEQFF
DNA: TGTGCCAGCAGCCTACGCCGGGACATTCAGTCCCATGAGCAGTTCTTC

J: TRBJ1-1
D: .
size: .
V: TRBV9
CDR3: CASSRGSTEAFF
DNA: TGTGCCAGCAGCAGGGGATCCACTGAAGCTTTCTTT

J: TRBJ2-3
D: TRBD1
size: .
V: TRBV6-2/TRBV6-3
CDR3: CASSYWGQFTDTQYF
DNA: TGTGCCAGCAGTTACTGGGGACAGTTTACAGATACGCAGTATTTT

J: TRBJ2-7
D: TRBD2
size: .
V: TRBV29-1
CDR3: CSVPGTSGIHEQYF
DNA: TGCAGCGTGCCCGGGACTAGCGGGATCCACGAGCAGTACTTC

J: TRBJ1-4
D: .
size: once
V: TRBV12-3/TRBV12-4
CDR3: CASSLVGGTNEKLFF
DNA: TGTGCCAGCAGTTTAGTGGGGGGAACTAATGAAAAACTGTTTTTT

J: TRBJ2-7
D: TRBD2
size: .
V: TRBV20-1
CDR3: CSARPKTASGTYEQYF
DNA: TGCAGTGCTAGACCCAAAACGGCTAGCGGGACCTACGAGCAGTACTTC

J: TRBJ1-5
D: .
size: many
V: TRBV7-9
CDR3: CASSTQALNQPQHF
DNA: TGTGCCAGCAGCACACAGGCTCTCAATCAGCCCCAGCATTTT

J: TRBJ1-6
D: .
size: .
V: TRBV6-5
CDR3: CTSMERNNSPLHF
DNA: TGTACCAGCATGGAGAGGAATAATTCACCCCTCCACTTT

J: TRBJ2-3
D: .
size: .
V: TRBV5-1
CDR3: CASSLGLAPTDTQYF
DNA: TGCGCCAGCAGCTTGGGTCTAGCGCCGACAGATACGCAGTATTTT

J: TRBJ2-1
D: .
size: .
V: TRBV18
CDR3: CASSLGLNIEQFF
DNA: TGTGCCAGCTCACTCGGACTAAACATTGAGCAGTTCTTC

J: TRBJ1-2
D: TRBD1
size: few
V: TRBV20-1
CDR3: CTWGRGRDGYTF
DNA: TGCACCTGGGGCAGGGGGCGCGATGGCTACACCTTC

J: TRBJ2-5
D: .
size: few
V: TRBV6-4
CDR3: CASSDSCKTQYF
DNA: TGTGCCAGCAGTGACTCTTGTAAGACCCAGTACTTC

J: TRBJ2-7
D: .
size: few
V: TRBV15
CDR3: CATSRAGGVWIGNVYEQYF
DNA: TGTGCCACCAGCAGGGCTGGAGGAGTTTGGATCGGGAACGTTTACGAGCAGTACTTC

J: TRBJ1-1
D: .
size: .
V: TRBV12-3/TRBV12-4
CDR3: CASSFSVNSEAFF
DNA: TGTGCCAGCAGTTTTTCAGTGAACAGTGAAGCTTTCTTT